Presented here are 2 T cell receptor beta chains from one specimen sequenced in a study of T cell changes during pregnancy in multiple sclerosis. Libraries were prepared by immunoSEQ multiplex PCR; TCRdb keeps only in-frame clonotypes and omits some of them. The sample includes around 36,000 clones, 92% of them seen just once. The sample was CD8+ T cells from peripheral blood mononuclear cells, taken in the first trimester of pregnancy. The source of these receptors is a female donor with multiple sclerosis, enrolled in a pregnancy study.

The J gene is TRBJ1-5, the V gene TRBV4-1, with 7 nucleotides matching TRBD1. The CDR3 is 15 residues long. J was trimmed by 6 bases and V by 5 bases; bases with no gene match: 10. CDR1 is MGHRA and CDR2 is YSYEKL in the germline V gene. CDR3 loop: CASSFGQEEGQPQHF. In DNA form, the CDR3 reads TGCGCCAGCAGCTTCGGACAGGAGGAAGGTCAGCCCCAGCATTTT.

This sequence joins TRBV10-3 and TRBJ1-1; tentative D call: TRBD1 (6 bases). V gave up 7 bases and J gave up 3 bases, with 12 bases separating them. Germline loops: CDR1 ENHRY, CDR2 SYGVKD. The CDR3 is 13 residues long. This CDR3 reads CAITGVNHTEAFF. The DNA of the CDR3 is TGTGCCATCACAGGGGTGAATCACACTGAAGCTTTCTTT.